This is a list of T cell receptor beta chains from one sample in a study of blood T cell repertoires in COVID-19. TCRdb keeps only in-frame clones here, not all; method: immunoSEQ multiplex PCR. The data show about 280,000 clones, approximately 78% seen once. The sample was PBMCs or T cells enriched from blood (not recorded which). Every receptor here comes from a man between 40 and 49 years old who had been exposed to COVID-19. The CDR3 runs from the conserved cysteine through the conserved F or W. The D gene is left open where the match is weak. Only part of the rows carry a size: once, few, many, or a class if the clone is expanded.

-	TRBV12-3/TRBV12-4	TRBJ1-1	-	CASSSRNTEAFF	TGTGCCAGCAGTTCCCGGAACACTGAAGCTTTCTTT
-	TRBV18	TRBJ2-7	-	CASSPSQMSSYEQYF	TGTGCCAGCTCACCGTCACAGATGAGCTCCTACGAGCAGTACTTC
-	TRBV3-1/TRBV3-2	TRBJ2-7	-	CASSQVRYEQYF	TGTGCCAGCAGCCAAGTGAGGTACGAGCAGTACTTC
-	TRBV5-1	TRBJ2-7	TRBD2	CASSQNPGTSGLYEQYF	TGCGCCAGCAGCCAGAACCCCGGGACTAGCGGTCTCTACGAGCAGTACTTC
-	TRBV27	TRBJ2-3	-	CASSFDTPGSDRTDTQYF	TGTGCCAGCAGTTTCGACACCCCCGGCTCAGATAGGACAGATACGCAGTATTTT
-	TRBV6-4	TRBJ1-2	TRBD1	CASGGQGSIYYGYTF	TGTGCCAGCGGGGGACAGGGGAGCATATACTATGGCTACACCTTC
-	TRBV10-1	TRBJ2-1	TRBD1	CARRDSSYNEQFF	TGCGCCAGGAGGGACAGCTCCTACAATGAGCAGTTCTTC
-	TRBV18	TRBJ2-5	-	CASSPAVVETQYF	TGTGCCAGCTCACCAGCTGTAGTTGAGACCCAGTACTTC
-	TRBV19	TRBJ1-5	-	CASSTQGNQPQHF	TGTGCCAGTAGTACTCAGGGAAATCAGCCCCAGCATTTT
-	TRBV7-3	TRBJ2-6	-	CASSLEGQGSGANVLTF	TGTGCCAGCAGCTTAGAAGGCCAGGGGTCTGGGGCCAACGTCCTGACTTTC
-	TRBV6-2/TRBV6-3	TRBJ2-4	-	CASSPTELAKNIQYF	TGTGCCAGCAGCCCGACAGAACTAGCCAAAAACATTCAGTACTTC
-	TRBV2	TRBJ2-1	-	CARDGGSSYNEQFF	TGTGCCAGGGACGGGGGAAGCTCCTACAATGAGCAGTTCTTC
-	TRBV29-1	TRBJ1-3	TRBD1	CSVRDRGNGNTIYF	TGCAGCGTGAGGGACAGGGGAAATGGAAACACCATATATTTT
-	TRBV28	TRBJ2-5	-	CASSLLEGTQYF	TGTGCCAGCAGTTTACTCGAGGGGACCCAGTACTTC
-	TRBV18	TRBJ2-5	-	CASSPPGGTQTQYF	TGTGCCAGCTCACCACCAGGGGGTACGCAGACCCAGTACTTC
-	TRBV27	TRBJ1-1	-	CASSLSRAEREAFF	TGTGCCAGCAGTTTATCCCGAGCGGAGCGTGAAGCTTTCTTT
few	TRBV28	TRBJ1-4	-	CASKVGGVTNEKLFF	TGTGCCAGCAAGGTGGGGGGGGTGACTAATGAAAAACTGTTTTTT
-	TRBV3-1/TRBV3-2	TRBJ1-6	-	CASSQGARSSPLHF	TGTGCCAGCAGCCAAGGGGCCCGAAGTTCACCCCTCCACTTT